This T cell receptor beta chain was sequenced for a study of shared clonotypes between healthy human individuals. Study results and caveats: Non-shared clonotypes had lower generation probabilities than those shared by all four donors. Richness estimates generally favored naive over memory subsets.

Details on this clone: Its specificity is unknown.

Assay used: immunoSEQ multiplex PCR; TCRdb lists only in-frame clones, some missing. The sample yields under 2.5 million clones, around 90% seen once. V shed 6 bases, J shed 5 bases, and the junction held 8 bases outside the gene matches. The CDR3 has 15 residues. Germline V gene lookup returns CDR1 MNHEY and CDR2 SVGAGI. The study drew its donors from healthy HIV-negative adults without recent acute infections or vaccinations. The sequence was obtained from a man aged 18 to 30 in good health. Some clones in this sample may be carry-over from other donors' samples. The chain employs TRBV6-5 and TRBJ2-1; TRBD2 aligns across 9 bases. The source material was naive CD4+ T cells from PBMCs. Subset denoted: CD45RA+ positively selected. The CDR3 is CASSYLAGRNNEQFF. CDR3 DNA: TGTGCCAGCAGCTATCTAGCGGGAAGGAACAATGAGCAGTTCTTC.